The source of this TCR beta chain is a study of blood T cell repertoires in COVID-19. For the study at large: The United States, Italy and Spain supplied acute and convalescent COVID-19 samples. From T cells, B-cell-depleted T cells, or PBMCs came the material, which was cDNA or gDNA.

Per the original methods: The assay estimated nucleated cells by amplifying reference gene primers. Produced via immunoSEQ multiplex PCR; TCRdb's table is partial and in-frame only. That table is the source of V, J and clone size, and D and trimming were worked out from the DNA. The table includes some 97,000 clones, roughly nine tenths detected once. Germline V gene data show CDR1 as SGHNT and CDR2 as YYREEE (reference sequence). V was pared by 7 bases and J by 0 bases, with 17 bases between. The CDR3 is made up of 17 amino acids. The receptor was derived from a man aged 45-65 years with active COVID-19. The sequenced sample was peripheral blood. This chain connects TRBV5-4 to TRBJ1-6, with a weak D call TRBD1 (6 bases). CDR3 residues: CASEGHEASSYNSPLHF. CDR3 DNA: TGTGCCAGCGAGGGACACGAGGCGAGCTCCTATAATTCACCCCTCCACTTT.